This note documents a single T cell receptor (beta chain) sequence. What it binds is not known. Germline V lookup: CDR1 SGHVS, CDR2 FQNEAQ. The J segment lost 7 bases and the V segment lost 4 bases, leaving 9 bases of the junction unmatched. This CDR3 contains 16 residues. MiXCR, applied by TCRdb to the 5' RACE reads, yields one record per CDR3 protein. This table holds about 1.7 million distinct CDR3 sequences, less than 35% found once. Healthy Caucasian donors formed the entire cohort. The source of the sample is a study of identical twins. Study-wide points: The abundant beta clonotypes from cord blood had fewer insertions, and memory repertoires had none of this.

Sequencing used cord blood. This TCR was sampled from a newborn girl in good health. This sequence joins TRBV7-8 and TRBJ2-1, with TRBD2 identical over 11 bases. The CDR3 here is CASSSYPGLAANEQFF. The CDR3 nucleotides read TGTGCCAGCAGCTCATATCCGGGACTAGCGGCGAATGAGCAGTTCTTC.